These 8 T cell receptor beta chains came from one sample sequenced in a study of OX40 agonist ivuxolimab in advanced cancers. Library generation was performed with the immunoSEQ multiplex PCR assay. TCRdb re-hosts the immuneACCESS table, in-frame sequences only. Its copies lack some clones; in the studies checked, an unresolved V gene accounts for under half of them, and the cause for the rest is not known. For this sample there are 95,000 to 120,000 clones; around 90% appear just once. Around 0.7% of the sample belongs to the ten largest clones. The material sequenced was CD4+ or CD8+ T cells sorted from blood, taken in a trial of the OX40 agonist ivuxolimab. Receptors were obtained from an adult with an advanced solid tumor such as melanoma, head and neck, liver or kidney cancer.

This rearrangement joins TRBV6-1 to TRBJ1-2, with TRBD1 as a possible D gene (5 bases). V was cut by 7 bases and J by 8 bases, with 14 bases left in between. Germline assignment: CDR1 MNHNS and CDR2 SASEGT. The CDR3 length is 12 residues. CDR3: CASKGPLGGYTF. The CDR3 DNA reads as TGTGCCAGCAAGGGACCACTAGGAGGCTACACCTTC.

CDR3 bases: TGTGCCAGTTCTAATGGGGGGCAGAAAACGGGCAATCAGCCCCAGCATTTT. Amino acid sequence: CASSNGGQKTGNQPQHF. The gene calls are TRBV19 and TRBJ1-5, with a tentative D call TRBD1 (6 bases). CDR1 is LNHDA and CDR2 is SQIVND in the germline V gene (reference sequence). The ends were cut back, 8 bases at V and 2 bases at J, with 22 bases in the middle. This CDR3 is 17 amino acids long.

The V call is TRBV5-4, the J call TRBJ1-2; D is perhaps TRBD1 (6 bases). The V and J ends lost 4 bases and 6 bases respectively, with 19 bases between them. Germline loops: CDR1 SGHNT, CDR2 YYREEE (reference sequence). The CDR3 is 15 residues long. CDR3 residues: CASSELVSGEDGYTF. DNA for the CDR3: TGTGCCAGCAGCGAGTTGGTTTCAGGGGAGGATGGCTACACCTTC.

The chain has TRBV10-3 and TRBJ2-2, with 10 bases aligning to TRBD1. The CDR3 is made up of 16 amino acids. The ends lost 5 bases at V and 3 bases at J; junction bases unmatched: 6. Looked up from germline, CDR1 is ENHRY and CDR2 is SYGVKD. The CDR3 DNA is TGTGCCATCAGTCGACAGGGGGCCGCGGACACCGGGGAGCTGTTTTTT. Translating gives CAISRQGAADTGELFF.

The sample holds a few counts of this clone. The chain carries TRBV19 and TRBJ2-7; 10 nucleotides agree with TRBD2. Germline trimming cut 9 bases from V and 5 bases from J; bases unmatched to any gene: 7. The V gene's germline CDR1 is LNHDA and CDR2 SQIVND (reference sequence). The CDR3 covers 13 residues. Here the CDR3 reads CASSSGRGDEQYF. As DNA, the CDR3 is TGTGCCAGCTCTAGCGGGAGAGGCGACGAGCAGTACTTC.

The CDR3 loop is CASSSRRTSASYEQYF. DNA for the CDR3: TGTGCCAGTAGTAGCCGGAGGACTAGCGCCTCCTACGAGCAGTACTTC. This chain uses TRBV19 with TRBJ2-7; the match to TRBD2 covers 9 bases. Trimming took 4 bases from V and 0 from J; bases not matched to a gene: 7. CDR3 size: 16 residues. From germline, CDR1 is LNHDA and CDR2 SQIVND (reference sequence). Full variable domain (remainder filled in from reference TRBV19 and TRBJ2-7): DGGITQSPKYLFRKEGQNVTLSCEQNLNHDAMYWYRQDPGQGLRLIYYSQIVNDFQKGDIAEGYSVSREKKESFPLTVTSAQKNPTAFYLCASSSRRTSASYEQYFGPGTRLTVT.

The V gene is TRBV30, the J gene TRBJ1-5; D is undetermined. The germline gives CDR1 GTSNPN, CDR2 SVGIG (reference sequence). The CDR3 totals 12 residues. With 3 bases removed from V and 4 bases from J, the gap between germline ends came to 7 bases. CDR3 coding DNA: TGTGCCTGGAGCCCACCTAATCAGCCCCAGCATTTT. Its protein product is CAWSPPNQPQHF.

The CDR3 is CSVETGNYGYTF. The DNA for the CDR3 is TGCAGCGTGGAGACCGGGAACTATGGCTACACCTTC. The V gene is TRBV29-1, the J gene TRBJ1-2, with D unclear. V shed 6 bases and J shed 2 bases, with 10 bases lying between them. The CDR3 is made up of 12 amino acids. CDR1 and CDR2 from the germline V gene are SQVTM and ANQGSEA.